A single sample gave rise to the 28 T cell receptor beta chains below, sequenced in a study of blood T cell repertoires in COVID-19. The method was immunoSEQ multiplex PCR; TCRdb's version includes in-frame clones alone and lacks a portion of them. This table has under 300,000 clones, about 85% appearing once. The sample was PBMCs or T cells enriched from blood (not recorded which). Every receptor here comes from a woman between 50 and 59 years old who had recovered from COVID-19.

The CDR3: CASSPIPASGLYNEQFF. The DNA of the CDR3 is TGTGCCAGCTCACCAATTCCGGCTAGCGGGCTGTACAATGAGCAGTTCTTC. The chain combines TRBV18 with TRBJ2-1; 8 positions match TRBD2. CDR1 is KGHSH, CDR2 LQKENI, per germline. The CDR3 sequence is 17 residues long. Trimming removed 2 bases from V and 4 bases from J; junction bases left unmatched: 10.

The genes are TRBV18 and TRBJ2-1; TRBD2 matches 10 bases. The V gene's germline CDR1 is KGHSH and CDR2 LQKENI. This CDR3 is built from 14 residues. The junction had 1 base not matched to a gene; V was cut back by 3 bases and J by 5 bases. The CDR3 nucleotides are TGTGCCAGCTCACCCGGACTAGCGGACAATGAGCAGTTCTTC. Protein sequence: CASSPGLADNEQFF.

The chain employs TRBV25-1 and TRBJ1-1, with D perhaps TRBD1 (5 bases). The CDR3 is 15 amino acids. The germline CDR1 and CDR2 sequences are MGHDK and SYGVNS. The ends were cut back, 3 bases at V and 6 bases at J, with 17 bases in the middle. The CDR3, as DNA: TGTGCCAGCAGTGATCGCGCACCGGGACTGGCTGAAGCTTTCTTT. Its translation: CASSDRAPGLAEAFF.

The chain carries TRBV28 and TRBJ1-3; 8 bases map to TRBD1. The CDR3 consists of 17 residues. V lost 0 bases and J lost 2; bases outside the gene matches: 6. The germline V gene has CDR1 MDHEN and CDR2 SYDVKM. CDR3 coding DNA: TGTGCCAGCAGTTTATGGGGGCAGGGGGCGACTGGAAACACCATATATTTT. Encoded protein: CASSLWGQGATGNTIYF.

The chain couples TRBV28 to TRBJ2-7; D call uncertain. This CDR3 region has 14 residues. Germline assignment: CDR1 MDHEN and CDR2 SYDVKM. Trimming took off 5 bases at V and 2 bases at J, with 13 bases between the two ends. The DNA for the CDR3 is TGTGCCAGCAGTCGGGTCTCCAAAGCCTACGAGCAGTACTTC. Translation gives CASSRVSKAYEQYF.

This clone was observed a single time. V gene TRBV19 combines with J gene TRBJ2-1; 9 nucleotides agree with TRBD1. The CDR3 is 13 residues long. V lost 5 bases to trimming and J lost 7 bases; unmatched junction nucleotides: 3. CDR1 is LNHDA, CDR2 SQIVND, per germline (reference sequence). The CDR3 spells CASSSGTGNEQFF. CDR3 in DNA: TGTGCCAGTAGTTCCGGGACAGGGAATGAGCAGTTCTTC.

The gene calls are TRBV5-1 and TRBJ1-3; unclear D gene. V was pared by 1 base and J by 0 bases, with 8 bases between. The CDR3 has 15 residues. Per germline, CDR1 SGHRS and CDR2 YFSETQ. The CDR3 coding sequence is TGCGCCAGCAGCTTGACACAGCTCTCTGGAAACACCATATATTTT. Translation gives CASSLTQLSGNTIYF.

This chain links TRBV7-8 with TRBJ1-1; D call uncertain. Trimming shortened V by 5 bases and J by 3 bases, and 13 bases separated the two germline ends. This CDR3 is built from 14 residues. Germline CDR1 and CDR2: SGHVS and FQNEAQ. The CDR3 region is CASSLQSGHTEAFF. The CDR3 region has the DNA TGTGCCAGCAGCCTCCAATCTGGGCACACTGAAGCTTTCTTT. The full variable domain, in which reference TRBV7-8 and TRBJ1-1 provide the parts outside the CDR3, is GAGVSQSPRYKVAKRGQDVALRCDPISGHVSLFWYQQALGQGPEFLTYFQNEAQLDKSGLPSDRFFAERPEGSVSTLKIQRTQQEDSAVYLCASSLQSGHTEAFFGQGTRLTVV.

CDR3: CASSFPSGGSTEAFF. CDR3 nucleotides: TGTGCCAGCAGCTTCCCTAGTGGGGGGAGCACTGAAGCTTTCTTT. V is TRBV7-9 and J is TRBJ1-1; TRBD1 is a possible D gene (5 bases). V lost 3 bases, J lost 4 bases, and 15 bases lay in between. Looked up from germline, CDR1 is SEHNR and CDR2 is FQNEAQ (reference sequence). CDR3 size: 15 residues.

This chain links TRBV7-2 with TRBJ2-5, with D possibly TRBD2 on 5 matching bases. This CDR3 contains 14 residues. Between the trimmed V and J ends, which lost 5 bases and 2 bases, there was a span of 12 bases. Germline CDR1 is SGHTA and CDR2 is FQGNSA. DNA for the CDR3: TGTGCCAGCAGCACTAGACACTTACAAGAGACCCAGTACTTC. Protein product: CASSTRHLQETQYF. The whole variable domain, remainder taken from reference TRBV7-2 and TRBJ2-5, is GAGVSQSPSNKVTEKGKDVELRCDPISGHTALYWYRQSLGQGLEFLIYFQGNSAPDKSGLPSDRFSAERTGGSVSTLTIQRTQQEDSAVYLCASSTRHLQETQYFGPGTRLLVL.

This clone appeared a few times. V gene TRBV12-3 or TRBV12-4 combines with J gene TRBJ2-7, with a tentative D call TRBD1 (6 bases). Trimming took 6 bases from V and 3 from J, leaving 12 bases between them. The CDR3 has 13 residues. The CDR3 DNA reads TGTGCCAGCAGGCCGACAGGCCTCTACGAGCAGTACTTC. Translating it yields CASRPTGLYEQYF.

CDR3 DNA: TGTGCCAGCAGCGTCACGGCGGGAGGCTCCGGGGAGCTGTTTTTT. Protein: CASSVTAGGSGELFF. This chain links TRBV9 with TRBJ2-2, with 8 bases fitting TRBD2. This CDR3 spans 15 amino acids. Germline CDR1 and CDR2: SGDLS and YYNGEE. Trimming at V came to 2 bases and at J to 6 bases, leaving 6 bases not matched to a gene.

DNA of the CDR3: TGCGCCAGCTCCCTACAGGGGGCTAACACAGATACGCAGTATTTT. It yields the protein CASSLQGANTDTQYF. The rearrangement joins TRBV5-1 to TRBJ2-3, with TRBD1 matching 9 bases. CDR1 is SGHRS, CDR2 YFSETQ, per germline. The CDR3 is 15 amino acids. Unmatched junction bases numbered 8, after V lost 7 bases and J lost 2 bases.

This clone was picked up one time. V gene TRBV19 combines with J gene TRBJ2-7; D ambiguous. This CDR3 spans 16 amino acids. In germline, CDR1 is LNHDA, CDR2 SQIVND (reference sequence). V shed 7 bases and J shed 5 bases, with 24 bases lying between them. The CDR3 sequence is CASMNWNHLGNHEQYF. The CDR3 DNA is TGTGCCAGTATGAACTGGAACCACCTAGGTAATCACGAGCAGTACTTC.

The chain joins TRBV25-1 to TRBJ2-3; D is undetermined. The CDR3 is 12 amino acids. Germline values: CDR1 MGHDK, CDR2 SYGVNS. The germline V and J ends were trimmed by 8 bases and 1 base, with 7 bases remaining between them. The CDR3 nucleotides are TGTGCCAGCCAATCAGGCACAGATACGCAGTATTTT. Its translation: CASQSGTDTQYF.

The rearrangement links TRBV7-2 to TRBJ2-1; 7 bases agree with TRBD1. Per the germline V gene, CDR1 is SGHTA and CDR2 is FQGNSA. CDR3 length equals 15 residues. J gave up 4 bases and V 2 bases, and 5 bases lay outside the gene matches. DNA for the CDR3: TGTGCCAGCAGCTTAAAGACAGGGCAATACAATGAGCAGTTCTTC. It codes for CASSLKTGQYNEQFF.

The chain's CDR3 is CASRGLGRDNEQFF. The CDR3 DNA reads as TGCGCCAGCCGCGGCCTAGGGCGGGACAATGAGCAGTTCTTC. V usage is TRBV4-1 and J usage is TRBJ2-1; D might be TRBD2 (5 bases). The V end lost 8 bases, the J end lost 5 bases, and 16 bases lay between the germline ends. Looked up from germline, CDR1 is MGHRA and CDR2 is YSYEKL. This CDR3 has 14 amino acids.

The CDR3 reads CASSYPVGTGSDEQYF. The CDR3 DNA follows: TGTGCCAGCAGCTACCCCGTCGGGACAGGAAGCGACGAGCAGTACTTC. The rearrangement links TRBV7-9 to TRBJ2-7, with 8 bases matching TRBD1. Losses at the gene ends were 4 bases for V and 5 bases for J; bases not matched to a gene: 13. CDR1 SEHNR and CDR2 FQNEAQ come from the germline V gene (reference sequence). There are 16 residues in the CDR3.

The chain combines TRBV5-5 with TRBJ1-6; TRBD1 agrees at 8 bases. The CDR3 sequence is 17 residues long. The V gene end was trimmed by 2 bases and the J gene end by 7 bases; junction bases not matched to a gene: 11. Germline CDR1 reads SGHKS; CDR2 reads YYEKEE (reference sequence). This CDR3 reads CASSFLGQGSPNSPLHF. Here the CDR3 DNA reads TGTGCCAGCAGCTTTTTAGGACAGGGATCACCAAATTCACCCCTCCACTTT.

This clone occurred once. The chain has TRBV6-2 or TRBV6-3 and TRBJ1-2; 8 positions agree with TRBD1. This CDR3 spans 14 amino acids. In germline, CDR1 is MNHEY, CDR2 SVGEGT. V was pared by 2 bases and J by 6 bases, with 5 bases of the junction left unmatched. The CDR3 DNA is TGTGCCAGCAGTTACCGACAGGGGAGGCATGGCTACACCTTC. Translating it yields CASSYRQGRHGYTF.

The V call is TRBV10-3, the J call TRBJ2-1, with 9 bases lining up with TRBD1. Germline lookup yields CDR1 ENHRY and CDR2 SYGVKD. V lost 6 bases, J lost 7 bases, and 4 bases stayed unmatched. The CDR3 covers 13 residues. CDR3 nucleotide sequence: TGTGCCATCAGGGGACAGGGCCCGAATGAGCAGTTCTTC. Its translation: CAIRGQGPNEQFF.

This clone has just a few counts. Other DNA sequences in the sample encode the same CDR3. This sequence joins TRBV5-1 and TRBJ2-5; D unclear. With 3 bases removed from V and 2 bases from J, the gap between germline ends came to 2 bases. The germline V gene has CDR1 SGHRS and CDR2 YFSETQ. The CDR3 covers 11 residues. CDR3 sequence (DNA): TGCGCCAGCAGCTCACAAGAGACCCAGTACTTC. Amino acids: CASSSQETQYF.

This rearrangement joins TRBV6-5 to TRBJ1-2; 10 bases line up with TRBD1. This CDR3 has 15 amino acids. The V gene end was trimmed by 7 bases and the J gene end by 7 bases; junction bases not matched to a gene: 12. CDR1 is MNHEY, CDR2 SVGAGI, per germline. This chain's CDR3 is CASTSSPTGGGGYTF. The CDR3 nucleotides are TGTGCCAGCACGTCCAGTCCGACAGGGGGCGGTGGCTACACCTTC.

The chain joins TRBV7-3 to TRBJ2-1, with 11 bases that match TRBD2. The CDR3 length is 15 residues. The V segment lost 4 bases and the J segment 8 bases; nucleotides outside the gene matches: 7. Per germline, CDR1 SGHTA and CDR2 FQGTGA. CDR3 coding DNA: TGTGCCAGCAGCTCACTTATTAGCGGGAGGGATGAGCAGTTCTTC. Translated: CASSSLISGRDEQFF.

The CDR3 loop is CASSLAGVGYEQYF. The CDR3 DNA is TGTGCCAGTTCTCTGGCAGGGGTTGGCTACGAGCAGTACTTC. This rearrangement joins TRBV25-1 to TRBJ2-7; D perhaps matches TRBD1 (6 bases). The length of the CDR3 is 14 residues. V gave up 9 bases and J gave up 3 bases, with 18 bases separating them. CDR1 is MGHDK and CDR2 is SYGVNS in the germline V gene.

The V gene is TRBV7-2, the J gene TRBJ2-1, with 8 bases identical to TRBD2. The CDR3 contains 17 residues. With V trimmed by 5 bases and J by 6 bases, 15 bases remained unmatched. The V gene's germline CDR1 is SGHTA and CDR2 FQGNSA. The CDR3 is CASSGAAGTSFFNEQFF. Written as DNA, the CDR3 is TGTGCCAGCAGCGGGGCAGCCGGGACTAGTTTTTTCAATGAGCAGTTCTTC. Full variable domain (rest looked up from reference TRBV7-2 and TRBJ2-1): GAGVSQSPSNKVTEKGKDVELRCDPISGHTALYWYRQSLGQGLEFLIYFQGNSAPDKSGLPSDRFSAERTGGSVSTLTIQRTQQEDSAVYLCASSGAAGTSFFNEQFFGPGTRLTVL.

The chain carries TRBV5-1 and TRBJ1-4, with D hard to call. V lost 0 bases and J lost 8, with 14 bases in between. There are 15 residues in the CDR3. Germline V gives CDR1 SGHRS, CDR2 YFSETQ. The CDR3, as DNA: TGCGCCAGCAGCTTGGGGTGGCAATCGGGGGAAAAACTGTTTTTT. Its protein is CASSLGWQSGEKLFF.

This clone was observed a handful of times. The CDR3 protein is CAWSRAGGRPLHF. CDR3 nucleotides: TGTGCCTGGAGTAGAGCAGGGGGCAGGCCCCTCCACTTT. This chain links TRBV30 with TRBJ1-6; 8 bases line up with TRBD1. V lost 2 bases to trimming and J lost 13 bases; unmatched junction nucleotides: 7. This CDR3 has 13 amino acids. CDR1 and CDR2 from the germline V gene are GTSNPN and SVGIG (reference sequence). Full variable domain (rest looked up from reference TRBV30 and TRBJ1-6): SQTIHQWPATLVQPVGSPLSLECTVEGTSNPNLYWYRQAAGRGLQLLFYSVGIGQISSEVPQNLSASRPQDRQFILSSKKLLLSDSGFYLCAWSRAGGRPLHFGNGTRLTVT.